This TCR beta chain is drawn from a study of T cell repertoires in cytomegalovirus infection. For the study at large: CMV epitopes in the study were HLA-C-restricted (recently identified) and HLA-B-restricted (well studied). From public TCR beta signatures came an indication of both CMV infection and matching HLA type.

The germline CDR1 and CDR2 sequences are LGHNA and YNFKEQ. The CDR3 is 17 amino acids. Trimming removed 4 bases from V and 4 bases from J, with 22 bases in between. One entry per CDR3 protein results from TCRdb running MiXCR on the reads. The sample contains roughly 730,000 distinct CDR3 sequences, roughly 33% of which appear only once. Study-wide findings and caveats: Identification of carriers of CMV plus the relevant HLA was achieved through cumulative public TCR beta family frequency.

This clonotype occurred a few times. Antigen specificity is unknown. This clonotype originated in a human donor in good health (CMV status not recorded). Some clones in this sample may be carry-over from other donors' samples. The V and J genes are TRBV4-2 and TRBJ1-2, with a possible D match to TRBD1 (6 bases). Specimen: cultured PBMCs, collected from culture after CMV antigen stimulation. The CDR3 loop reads CASSPNAGAQRTYGYTF. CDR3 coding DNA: TGTGCCAGCAGCCCCAATGCGGGGGCGCAACGGACCTATGGCTACACCTTC.